This T cell receptor (beta chain) emerged from a study of T cell responses to AZD1222 COVID-19 vaccine. Study findings and constraints: Among the donors, most were white British and more were female, and clonal diversity was possibly underestimated. Spike-specific TCRs gained breadth and depth after people received two AZD1222 doses.

The germline CDR1 and CDR2 sequences are MDHEN and SYDVKM. The V and J ends lost 6 bases and 8 bases respectively, with 25 bases between them. The length of the CDR3 is 16 residues. As concerns this clone: Its specificity is unknown.

Repertoires were generated with immunoSEQ multiplex PCR, while TCRdb's copy carries only in-frame clones and drops some. The sample consists of 170,000 or so clones, approximately 90% of them appearing once. The sequence was collected from an adult in good health. This chain connects TRBV28 to TRBJ1-2, with TRBD1 as a possible D gene (6 bases). This material consisted of peripheral blood, taken on day 0 of AZD1222 vaccination. For the CDR3, the DNA is TGTGCCAGCAGCCTCGTCGCGGACAGCTCTCTCGGGGGCTACACCTTC. Protein: CASSLVADSSLGGYTF.